The 30 T cell receptor beta chains listed next were all sequenced from one sample in a study of immune evolution from preneoplasia to lung adenocarcinoma. Clones were read by immunoSEQ multiplex PCR, and TCRdb kept only the in-frame ones, dropping some. The sample shows some 1,400 clones, roughly three quarters of them seen only once. Sequencing used FFPE atypical adenomatous hyperplasia tissue from the lung. As for subset: atypical adenomatous hyperplasia (AAH), lung preneoplasia. These TCRs come from a person aged 70 to 85 with lung adenocarcinoma.

This clone was counted a single time. The chain employs TRBV7-9 and TRBJ2-2, with TRBD2 as a possible D gene (6 bases). This CDR3 has 14 residues. V was trimmed by 5 bases and J by 6 bases, leaving 13 bases between them. Germline values: CDR1 SEHNR, CDR2 FQNEAQ (reference sequence). This chain's CDR3 is CASSLWGDPGELFF. The CDR3 DNA follows: TGTGCCAGCAGCCTCTGGGGGGATCCCGGGGAGCTGTTTTTT.

The chain joins TRBV27 to TRBJ2-1, with D possibly TRBD2 on 6 matching bases. The CDR3 is 16 residues long. The V and J ends lost 0 bases and 1 base respectively, with 10 bases between them. Germline CDR1 MNHEY, CDR2 SMNVEV (reference sequence). The chain's CDR3 is CASSLSFLASYNEQFF. The CDR3 DNA reads TGTGCCAGCAGTTTATCGTTTCTAGCGTCCTACAATGAGCAGTTCTTC.

The chain joins TRBV14 to TRBJ1-2; D not resolved. CDR1 is SGHDN, CDR2 FVKESK, per germline. This CDR3 has 13 amino acids. Trimming took off 4 bases at V and 4 bases at J, with 10 bases between the two ends. CDR3 in amino acids: CASSPHQSYGYTF. Written as DNA, the CDR3 is TGTGCCAGCAGCCCACATCAGAGCTATGGCTACACCTTC.

This chain links TRBV12-5 with TRBJ2-1, with 7 bases matching TRBD2. V gave up 6 bases and J gave up 6 bases; unmatched junction bases: 14. Germline assignment: CDR1 LGHNT and CDR2 FRNRAP. The CDR3 has 16 residues. The CDR3 DNA sequence: TGTGCTAGTGGCGAGGCTAGTTCCCCGGGGGGCAATGAGCAGTTCTTC. Protein sequence: CASGEASSPGGNEQFF.

The chain couples TRBV30 to TRBJ1-6; D remains unclear. Germline CDR1 GTSNPN, CDR2 SVGIG (reference sequence). The CDR3 is 14 amino acids. V gave up 6 bases and J gave up 0 bases, with 9 bases separating them. CDR3 protein: CACTLSSYNSPLHF. CDR3 DNA: TGTGCCTGCACGTTGAGCTCCTATAATTCACCCCTCCACTTT. The entire variable domain, with the rest obtained from reference TRBV30 and TRBJ1-6, is as follows: SQTIHQWPATLVQPVGSPLSLECTVEGTSNPNLYWYRQAAGRGLQLLFYSVGIGQISSEVPQNLSASRPQDRQFILSSKKLLLSDSGFYLCACTLSSYNSPLHFGNGTRLTVT.

V and J are TRBV13 and TRBJ2-7; D is undetermined. There are 14 residues in the CDR3. Looked up from germline, CDR1 is PRHDT and CDR2 is FYEKMQ (reference sequence). The V and J ends lost 4 bases and 5 bases respectively, with 15 bases between them. CDR3: CASSSQRARDEQYF. CDR3 nucleotides: TGTGCCAGCAGCTCCCAACGGGCCCGCGACGAGCAGTACTTC.

This chain connects TRBV7-9 to TRBJ2-7; possibly TRBD2 for D (5 bases). CDR1 SEHNR and CDR2 FQNEAQ come from the germline V gene (reference sequence). The V end lost 1 base, the J end lost 5 bases, and 15 bases lay between the germline ends. The CDR3 has 15 amino acids. The CDR3 sequence is CASSLGAGSVHEQYF. The CDR3 region has the DNA TGTGCCAGCAGCTTAGGGGCGGGTTCTGTCCACGAGCAGTACTTC.

The chain links TRBV2 to TRBJ2-7; D not certain. CDR1 is SNHLY and CDR2 is FYNNEI in the germline V gene. Between the trimmed V and J ends, which lost 5 bases and 1 base, there was a span of 6 bases. The CDR3 is made up of 12 amino acids. CDR3 in amino acids: CASSISSYEQYF. For the CDR3, the DNA is TGTGCCAGCAGTATCAGTTCCTACGAGCAGTACTTC.

In nucleotides, the CDR3 is TGTGCCAGCAGCTCAAGGGACTACGGAGGAGATACGCAGTATTTT. Translated, it gives CASSSRDYGGDTQYF. The chain combines TRBV11-2 with TRBJ2-3, with 7 bases lining up with TRBD2. J lost 5 bases, V lost 4 bases, and 9 bases had no gene match. The V gene's germline CDR1 is SGHAT and CDR2 FQNNGV. The CDR3 runs 15 residues.

On this clone itself: The same CDR3 is also encoded by other DNA sequences in this sample. This chain links TRBV10-3 with TRBJ1-5; 10 bases map to TRBD1. The germline V gene has CDR1 ENHRY and CDR2 SYGVKD. V was pared by 9 bases and J by 0 bases, with 2 bases of the junction left unmatched. This CDR3 is 14 amino acids long. The chain's CDR3 is CAIGTGDSNQPQHF. The CDR3 bases are TGTGCCATAGGGACAGGGGATAGCAATCAGCCCCAGCATTTT.

This clone turned up a few times. The chain joins TRBV4-1 to TRBJ2-5; D unclear. The CDR3 runs to 13 residues. Per the germline V gene, CDR1 is MGHRA and CDR2 is YSYEKL. V lost 1 base and J lost 1, with 4 bases in between. CDR3 DNA: TGCGCCAGCAGCCAAGGGGGCCAAGAGACCCAGTACTTC. Translation: CASSQGGQETQYF.

This clone has a single count. The rearrangement links TRBV25-1 to TRBJ1-1; 11 positions match TRBD1. This CDR3 comprises 13 residues. V lost 7 bases and J lost 5; bases outside the gene matches: 3. CDR1 is MGHDK, CDR2 SYGVNS, per germline. CDR3 DNA: TGTGCCAGCACCGGGACAGGGGGAACTGAAGCTTTCTTT. This codes for CASTGTGGTEAFF.

This chain links TRBV7-3 with TRBJ2-1; TRBD2 matches at 10 bases. The CDR3 is 16 residues long. J lost 0 bases, V lost 6 bases, and 5 bases had no gene match. Germline CDR1 reads SGHTA; CDR2 reads FQGTGA. CDR3 nucleotides: TGTGCCAGCAGTAAGGGACTAGCGAGCTCCTACAATGAGCAGTTCTTC. This translates into CASSKGLASSYNEQFF. Drawing the rest from reference TRBV7-3 and TRBJ2-1, the complete variable domain is GAGVSQTPSNKVTEKGKYVELRCDPISGHTALYWYRQSLGQGPEFLIYFQGTGAADDSGLPNDRFFAVRPEGSVSTLKIQRTERGDSAVYLCASSKGLASSYNEQFFGPGTRLTVL.

This clone has just one count. The chain links TRBV29-1 to TRBJ2-7; D not certain. V was cut by 2 bases and J by 2 bases, with 7 bases left in between. This CDR3 spans 12 amino acids. Per the germline V gene, CDR1 is SQVTM and CDR2 is ANQGSEA. The CDR3 region is CSVERTTYEQYF. The CDR3 coding sequence is TGCAGCGTTGAAAGGACCACCTACGAGCAGTACTTC.

The J gene is TRBJ2-5, the V gene TRBV28; D may be TRBD2 (5 bases). CDR3 length: 12 residues. Trimming pared 7 bases from V and 4 bases from J, leaving 10 bases between. Germline CDR1 reads MDHEN; CDR2 reads SYDVKM. The CDR3 loop is CASNVGRETQYF. In DNA, the CDR3 is TGTGCCAGCAACGTGGGGAGAGAGACCCAGTACTTC.

The chain combines TRBV13 with TRBJ2-7, with D possibly TRBD1 on 6 matching bases. CDR3 length: 12 amino acids. Trimming shortened V by 5 bases and J by 6 bases, and 11 bases separated the two germline ends. CDR1 and CDR2 (germline): PRHDT, FYEKMQ (reference sequence). The CDR3 bases are TGTGCCAGCAGCCAGGGGTCGGGCGAGCAGTACTTC. Its protein product is CASSQGSGEQYF.

The V gene is TRBV5-4, the J gene TRBJ1-1; TRBD1 might be the D (5 bases). CDR1 and CDR2 from the germline V gene are SGHNT and YYREEE (reference sequence). The CDR3 is made up of 14 amino acids. Trimming shortened V by 4 bases and J by 5 bases, and 15 bases separated the two germline ends. This chain's CDR3 is CASSQEGRRTEAFF. In DNA form, the CDR3 reads TGTGCCAGCAGCCAGGAGGGGCGGCGGACTGAAGCTTTCTTT.

The chain uses TRBV19 and TRBJ2-5; 12 nucleotides match TRBD2. V lost 3 bases and J lost 5; bases outside the gene matches: 4. The CDR3 sequence is 15 residues long. The germline gives CDR1 LNHDA, CDR2 SQIVND (reference sequence). Here the CDR3 reads CASSMTSGSTETQYF. In DNA form, the CDR3 reads TGTGCCAGTAGTATGACTAGCGGGAGCACGGAGACCCAGTACTTC.

This chain uses TRBV1 with TRBJ1-5. TRBV1 is a pseudogene locus. The CDR3 sequence is 15 residues long. This CDR3 reads CTSSLQLGGAQPQHF. For the CDR3, the DNA is TGCACCAGCAGCCTACAACTCGGGGGGGCACAGCCCCAGCATTTT.

V and J are TRBV6-5 and TRBJ2-7; 9 nucleotides agree with TRBD1. Germline-derived CDR1 and CDR2 are MNHEY and SVGAGI. V lost 10 bases to trimming and J lost 3 bases; unmatched junction nucleotides: 13. The CDR3 covers 15 residues. The CDR3 DNA follows: TGTGCCACAAAACACGGGGGGACAGGGAACTACGAGCAGTACTTC. As protein: CATKHGGTGNYEQYF.

CDR3 sequence (DNA): TGTGCCAGCCAATCAGGGTTAAATGAGCAGTTCTTC. It specifies CASQSGLNEQFF. The rearrangement joins TRBV28 to TRBJ2-1, with a weak D call TRBD1 (5 bases). Germline CDR1 reads MDHEN; CDR2 reads SYDVKM. V was pared by 8 bases and J by 7 bases, with 12 bases between. This CDR3 region has 12 residues. Combining the CDR3 with reference TRBV28 and TRBJ2-1 gives the whole variable domain DVKVTQSSRYLVKRTGEKVFLECVQDMDHENMFWYRQDPGLGLRLIYFSYDVKMKEKGDIPEGYSVSREKKERFSLILESASTNQTSMYLCASQSGLNEQFFGPGTRLTVL.

This clone has more than one count but fewer than ten. This chain joins TRBV6-6 and TRBJ2-2; D perhaps matches TRBD2 (6 bases). Trimming stripped 8 bases from V and 5 bases from J, with 12 bases between. Germline CDR1 is MNHNY and CDR2 is SVGAGI (reference sequence). The CDR3 runs to 13 residues. As DNA, the CDR3 is TGTGCCAGCGGACTACGAATGACCGGGGAGCTGTTTTTT. Its protein product is CASGLRMTGELFF.

This chain links TRBV19 with TRBJ2-5; 8 bases are a match to TRBD1. Losses at the gene ends were 5 bases for V and 5 bases for J; bases not matched to a gene: 13. This CDR3 comprises 16 residues. Germline CDR1 and CDR2: LNHDA and SQIVND (reference sequence). The CDR3 bases are TGTGCCAGTAGTCCGGACTGGACAGGGTATCTGGAGACCCAGTACTTC. Its protein product is CASSPDWTGYLETQYF.

This chain uses TRBV30 with TRBJ2-7; tentatively, D is TRBD2 (6 bases). The CDR3 runs 14 residues. V was shortened by 3 bases and J by 1 base, with 13 bases between the two germline ends. The V gene's germline CDR1 is GTSNPN and CDR2 SVGIG (reference sequence). The DNA for the CDR3 is TGTGCCTGGAGCTCGGGAGTGGGGTCCTACGAGCAGTACTTC. Its translation is CAWSSGVGSYEQYF. Together with reference TRBV30 and TRBJ2-7, the CDR3 gives the full variable domain: SQTIHQWPATLVQPVGSPLSLECTVEGTSNPNLYWYRQAAGRGLQLLFYSVGIGQISSEVPQNLSASRPQDRQFILSSKKLLLSDSGFYLCAWSSGVGSYEQYFGPGTRLTVT.

This chain uses TRBV29-1 with TRBJ2-1, with 7 positions matching TRBD2. CDR1 is SQVTM and CDR2 is ANQGSEA in the germline V gene. The CDR3 contains 13 residues. Trimming cost V 7 bases and J 7 bases; bases outside gene matches: 10. CDR3 region: CSAGRLAENEQFF. CDR3 bases: TGCAGCGCTGGGAGACTAGCCGAGAATGAGCAGTTCTTC.

The chain couples TRBV4-2 to TRBJ2-5, with TRBD2 matching over 9 bases. With V trimmed by 1 base and J by 1 base, 1 base remained unmatched. Per the germline V gene, CDR1 is LGHNA and CDR2 is YNFKEQ. This CDR3 is built from 15 residues. The CDR3 loop reads CASSQAREGQETQYF. CDR3 sequence (DNA): TGTGCCAGCAGCCAAGCGCGGGAGGGCCAAGAGACCCAGTACTTC.

The chain has TRBV30 and TRBJ2-3; tentatively, D is TRBD1 (5 bases). CDR1 and CDR2 (germline): GTSNPN, SVGIG (reference sequence). The CDR3 length is 13 residues. The ends were cut back, 2 bases at V and 6 bases at J, with 12 bases in the middle. Here the CDR3 DNA reads TGTGCCTGGAGTAATACAGGTTGGGATACGCAGTATTTT. Amino acid sequence: CAWSNTGWDTQYF.

This chain connects TRBV12-5 to TRBJ2-1; D perhaps matches TRBD2 (6 bases). V lost 5 bases and J lost 2, with 16 bases in between. Looked up from germline, CDR1 is LGHNT and CDR2 is FRNRAP. The CDR3 spans 16 residues. CDR3 sequence reads: CASGPSRGSTYNEQFF. CDR3 coding DNA: TGTGCTAGTGGTCCCTCTCGGGGGAGTACCTACAATGAGCAGTTCTTC.

V gene TRBV27 combines with J gene TRBJ2-7; possible D gene TRBD2, 5 bases. V lost 5 bases and J lost 3, with 11 bases in between. The CDR3 runs to 13 residues. In germline, CDR1 is MNHEY, CDR2 SMNVEV (reference sequence). The CDR3 loop reads CASSPGLDYEQYF. CDR3 coding DNA: TGTGCCAGCAGTCCCGGACTGGACTACGAGCAGTACTTC.

The CDR3 region has the DNA TGCGCCAGCATTACGAGGGGGGTTCTAGCGGGAGCCGGGGAGCTGTTTTTT. Translating it yields CASITRGVLAGAGELFF. The chain couples TRBV10-1 to TRBJ2-2; TRBD2 matches at 10 bases. The V gene's germline CDR1 is WNHNN and CDR2 SYGVQD (reference sequence). This CDR3 region has 17 residues. The trim removed 7 bases at V and 6 bases at J, leaving 14 bases unmatched.